This T cell receptor (beta chain) was recorded in a study of T cell changes during pregnancy in multiple sclerosis (dated by TCRdb to about 2019). Study-level background: The study examined how the T cell repertoire changed over the course of pregnancy in women with multiple sclerosis.

The library relied on the immunoSEQ multiplex PCR assay. TCRdb re-hosts the immuneACCESS table, in-frame sequences only. Its copies lack some clones; in the studies checked, an unresolved V gene accounts for under half of them, and the cause for the rest is not known. Within this sample are 98,000 or so clones, with 85% to 95% of them counted one time only. The ten biggest clones cover 0.99% of the sample. Concerning this clone itself: The antigen it binds to is not known. Nothing much larger sits one base from this clone, and base qualities are not available.

Specimen: peripheral blood, collected after pregnancy. The TCR was taken from a female donor with multiple sclerosis, enrolled in a pregnancy study.

This receptor has the CDR3 CASSLAAVRGEQFF. The sequenced DNA is TGTGCCAGCAGTTTAGCGGCGGTCCGAGGTGAGCAGTTCTTC. The chain was built from TRBV27 and TRBJ2-1; the D gene assignment is ambiguous. A distance of 14 bases separates the germline ends of V and J, which lose 2 bases and 9 bases respectively. The germline V gene (reference sequence) yields MNHEY for CDR1 and SMNVEV for CDR2. The CDR3 measures 14 amino acids from cysteine to phenylalanine. This entry keeps only the CDR3 DNA: 42 bases, framed from base 1.